The entry below describes one T cell receptor (beta chain). Germline V lookup: CDR1 DFQATT, CDR2 SNEGSKA (reference sequence). The germline V and J ends were trimmed by 2 bases and 7 bases, with 8 bases remaining between them. This CDR3 region has 11 residues. This sample was taken from a study of blood T cell repertoires in COVID-19. TCRdb's table, derived via immunoSEQ multiplex PCR, lists solely in-frame clones and lacks some. The data show around 100,000 clones, about 83% seen once. The sequencing sample was made of peripheral blood. The rearrangement joins TRBV20-1 to TRBJ1-1, with unresolved D. This clonotype was obtained from a man between 70 and 80 years old with active or convalescent COVID-19. The CDR3 protein is CSARIKLEAFF. CDR3 in DNA: TGCAGTGCTAGAATTAAGCTTGAAGCTTTCTTT.